This record looks at one TCR beta chain sequence and its context. In the original processing: Reference gene primer amplification in the assay estimated nucleated cell counts. The method was immunoSEQ multiplex PCR; TCRdb's version includes in-frame clones alone and lacks a portion of them. That table is the source of V, J and clone size, and D and trimming were worked out from the DNA. Among 100,000 to 150,000 clones listed, 88% were seen once. Per the germline V gene, CDR1 is SGHRS and CDR2 is YFSETQ. This CDR3 is built from 15 residues. V was pared by 0 bases and J by 4 bases, with 6 bases of the junction left unmatched. These data originate in a study of blood T cell repertoires in COVID-19. Study-wide context: COVID-19 samples collected from the United States, Italy and Spain covered acute and convalescent phases. Sample material is recorded as cDNA or gDNA derived from T cells, B-cell-depleted T cells, or PBMCs.

This sequence originates from a man between 65 and 85 years old with active COVID-19. The chain is built from TRBV5-1 and TRBJ2-7, with 8 bases identical to TRBD2. Sequences were obtained from peripheral blood. CDR3 residues: CASSLGGLAGYEQYF. The CDR3 nucleotides read TGCGCCAGCAGCTTGGGTGGACTAGCCGGGTACGAGCAGTACTTC.